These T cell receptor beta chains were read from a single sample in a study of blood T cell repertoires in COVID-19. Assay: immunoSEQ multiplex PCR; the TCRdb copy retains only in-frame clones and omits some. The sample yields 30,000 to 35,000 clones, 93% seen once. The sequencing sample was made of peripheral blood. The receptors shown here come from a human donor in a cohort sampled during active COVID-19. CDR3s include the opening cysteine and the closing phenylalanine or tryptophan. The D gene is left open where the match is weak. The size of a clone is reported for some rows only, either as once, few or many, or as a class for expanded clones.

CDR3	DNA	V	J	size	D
CASSQDPTPYSNQPQHF	TGTGCCAGCAGCCAAGATCCCACACCTTATAGCAATCAGCCCCAGCATTTT	TRBV3-1/TRBV3-2	TRBJ1-5	few	.
CASSPAGGQWYGYTF	TGTGCCAGCTCACCAGCGGGGGGACAGTGGTATGGCTACACCTTC	TRBV18	TRBJ1-2	.	TRBD1
CASSPNGYTEAFF	TGTGCCAGCTCACCGAACGGGTACACTGAAGCTTTCTTT	TRBV18	TRBJ1-1	.	.
CASSIDPAGGPNEQYF	TGTGCCAGTAGTATAGATCCTGCGGGAGGCCCTAACGAGCAGTACTTC	TRBV19	TRBJ2-7	.	TRBD2
CASSYSPGGPETQYF	TGTGCCAGCAGTTACTCTCCGGGGGGGCCAGAGACCCAGTACTTC	TRBV6-5	TRBJ2-5	.	TRBD2
CPLRIGANVLTF	TGCCCCTTGAGGATTGGGGCCAACGTCCTGACTTTC	TRBV3-1/TRBV3-2	TRBJ2-6	.	.
CAWSVWQASSYEQYF	TGTGCCTGGAGTGTCTGGCAGGCGAGCTCCTACGAGCAGTACTTC	TRBV30	TRBJ2-7	.	.
CASSQRGRDRDGYTF	TGCGCCAGCAGCCAAAGGGGCCGGGACAGGGATGGCTACACCTTC	TRBV4-1	TRBJ1-2	.	TRBD1
CASSLTGSSPLHF	TGTGCCAGCAGCTTGACCGGGAGTTCACCCCTCCACTTT	TRBV7-2	TRBJ1-6	once	.
CATSDLTGQAFQYEQYF	TGTGCCACCAGTGACTTGACCGGACAGGCCTTTCAGTACGAGCAGTACTTC	TRBV24-1	TRBJ2-7	once	TRBD1
CASSSGRQPLFTPPAFF	TGTGCCAGCAGCTCGGGCAGACAGCCGTTATTCACCCCTCCCGCTTTCTTT	TRBV5-6	TRBJ1-1	once	.
CASSGGVNTEAFF	TGTGCCAGCAGTGGGGGAGTGAACACTGAAGCTTTCTTT	TRBV2	TRBJ1-1	.	.
CASSLLTGGQGPLHF	TGTGCCAGCAGTTTATTGACAGGGGGTCAAGGACCCCTCCACTTT	TRBV27	TRBJ1-6	.	TRBD1
CASSSLGGPYNEQFF	TGCGCCAGCAGCTCCCTCGGGGGACCATACAATGAGCAGTTCTTC	TRBV5-1	TRBJ2-1	.	.
CASSPPPANLGDNNSPLHF	TGTGCCAGCAGTCCGCCTCCTGCAAACCTAGGGGACAATAATTCACCCCTCCACTTT	TRBV27	TRBJ1-6	.	.
CASKTELNTEAFF	TGTGCCAGCAAAACAGAGTTGAACACTGAAGCTTTCTTT	TRBV2	TRBJ1-1	once	.
CASRGQGAGYTF	TGTGCCAGCAGGGGACAGGGTGCTGGCTACACCTTC	TRBV6-6	TRBJ1-2	few	TRBD1
CASRGGEETQYF	TGCGCCAGCAGAGGAGGGGAAGAGACCCAGTACTTC	TRBV5-1	TRBJ2-5	.	.
CASSSHRDRYTDTQYF	TGTGCCAGCAGCTCTCACCGGGACAGATACACAGATACGCAGTATTTT	TRBV9	TRBJ2-3	.	TRBD1
CASSDPGTANTEAFF	TGTGCCAGCAGTGACCCCGGGACAGCGAACACTGAAGCTTTCTTT	TRBV25-1	TRBJ1-1	.	TRBD1
CASTLQDRGSYGYTF	TGTGCCAGCACCCTCCAAGACAGGGGAAGCTATGGCTACACCTTC	TRBV5-8	TRBJ1-2	.	TRBD1
CAWSGSETMYEQYF	TGTGCCTGGAGTGGGTCGGAGACCATGTACGAGCAGTACTTC	TRBV30	TRBJ2-7	.	.